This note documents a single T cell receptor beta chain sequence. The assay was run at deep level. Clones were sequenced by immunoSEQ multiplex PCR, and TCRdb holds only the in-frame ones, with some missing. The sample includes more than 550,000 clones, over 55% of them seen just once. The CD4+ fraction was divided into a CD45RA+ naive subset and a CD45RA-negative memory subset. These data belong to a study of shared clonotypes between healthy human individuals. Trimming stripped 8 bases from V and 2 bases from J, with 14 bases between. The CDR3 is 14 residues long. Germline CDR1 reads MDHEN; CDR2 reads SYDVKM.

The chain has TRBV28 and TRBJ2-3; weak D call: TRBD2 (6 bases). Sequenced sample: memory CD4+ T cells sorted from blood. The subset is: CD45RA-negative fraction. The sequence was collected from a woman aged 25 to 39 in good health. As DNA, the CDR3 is TGTGCCAGCCTGAGACTAGGCTCCACAGATACGCAGTATTTT. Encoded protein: CASLRLGSTDTQYF.